Included here is one TCR beta chain sequence, with context. This clonotype was observed at least ten times. This clone's antigen is unknown. It has no much larger one-base neighbor in the sample; base qualities were not kept. This record belongs to a study of T cells in Graves' hyperthyroidism and ophthalmopathy (dated by TCRdb to about 2019). Regarding the research as a whole: Peripheral blood was collected at initial diagnosis, before any treatment. To identify TCR V-J signatures that set the groups apart, the researchers used a discovery cohort of 100 patients, made up of about 44 with Graves' ophthalmopathy and about 60 with stable Graves' hyperthyroidism. An independent validation cohort of fewer than 20 hyperthyroidism patients and 17 patients who later progressed to ophthalmopathy tested prospective prediction of ophthalmopathy. The approximately 90 discovery patients were divided at random into training and test sets in a 7:3 ratio. In more than 5 Graves' hyperthyroidism patients, the study also compared T-cell repertoires from thyroid tissue with T-cell repertoires from blood. After sampling, hyperthyroidism patients received methimazole starting at 30 mg daily, and ophthalmopathy patients received high-dose intravenous methylprednisolone. The paper reports TCR Vbeta CDR3 sequencing of some 140 peripheral blood samples: 43 ophthalmopathy, 70 to 85 hyperthyroidism and around 17 progressor patients.

What the study reported, not specific to this receptor: A model built on a 13 V-J signature distinguished ophthalmopathy from stable hyperthyroidism, reaching around 88% sensitivity and around 81% specificity in cross-validation and 80%/75% in testing. During validation, the model predicted progression to ophthalmopathy a median of approximately 6.5 months ahead of onset, with roughly 65% sensitivity and 72% to 85% specificity. Sample size was not statistically predetermined, and blinding of investigators to group allocation was not performed. Most expanded thyroid clonotypes (frequency above 0.001) were also found in blood, which suggests that blood repertoires may mirror thyroid immune responses.

Ophthalmopathy patients had moderately to severely active disease, Clinical Activity Score of at least 3, NOSPECS grade of at least 4, and duration under 3 months. Exclusion was applied to patients with uncontrolled infections, other autoimmune diseases, pregnancy or lactation. Diagnoses relied on clinical symptoms, serum thyroxine and TRAb, thyroid ultrasound and orbital computed tomography. Ficoll-Paque density gradient centrifugation was used to isolate PBMCs from under 11 ml of fresh peripheral blood. Trizol reagent was used to extract total RNA, and RNA quality was then checked on an Agilent 2100 Bioanalyzer. Amplification of TCR beta CDR3 regions was carried out from RNA transcripts. The first round of RT-PCR for the TCR CDR3 was performed with the HTBI primer set and the Qiagen OneStep RT-PCR kit. A second multiplex PCR round built the libraries, followed by size selection and purification. Libraries were sequenced paired-end with 100 bp reads on an Illumina HiSeq2000. On the authors' methods: Raw data were processed with SOAPnuke, discarding reads with adapters, uncalled bases, mean Phred below 15, or no exact constant-primer or identifier match. COPE v1.2.5 was used to merge high-quality paired reads, and clonotypes were defined as unique nucleotide sequences. MiTCR v1.1 was used to align clonotypes to the IMGT TRBV, TRBD and TRBJ reference segments. Only V-J combinations with frequency above 0.0001, covering about 99% of repertoires, were analysed. The TCS score was defined as the ratio of F50 (clonal expansion) to E x V (chaos), calculated using BLOSUM62-based TCRdist between CDR3 peptides within each V-J. Welch's t-statistics and random forest reduced 450 to 600 V-J features to about 12, which were used in a naive Bayes classifier (R e1071). TCRdb's own reprocessing of the public reads used fastp at Q25 and MiXCR and kept productive beta chains. Each CDR3 protein appears once, grouped with its most common genes and DNA. Here the V and J calls rest on TCRdb's processing, not on the authors' analysis. The sample profile shows about 600,000 distinct CDR3 sequences; around 14% of them were found once. The ten top clones hold roughly 7% of the sample.

Material: blood. The source of this sequence is a woman between 18 and 29 years old with Graves' ophthalmopathy.

The DNA is TGTGCCAGCAGCTTAGGTGGGAGTTCCATGGAGCAGTTCTTC. Its amino acids are CASSLGGSSMEQFF. This sequence uses TRBV7-2 and TRBJ2-1; D gene: possibly TRBD2, on 5 matching bases. For CDR1 and CDR2, the germline V gene lists SGHTA and FQGNSA. The CDR3 spans 14 residues, from the cysteine through the phenylalanine. Only CDR3 DNA is held: 42 bases, read in frame from base 1. A distance of 14 bases separates the germline ends of V and J, which lose 1 base and 10 bases respectively.